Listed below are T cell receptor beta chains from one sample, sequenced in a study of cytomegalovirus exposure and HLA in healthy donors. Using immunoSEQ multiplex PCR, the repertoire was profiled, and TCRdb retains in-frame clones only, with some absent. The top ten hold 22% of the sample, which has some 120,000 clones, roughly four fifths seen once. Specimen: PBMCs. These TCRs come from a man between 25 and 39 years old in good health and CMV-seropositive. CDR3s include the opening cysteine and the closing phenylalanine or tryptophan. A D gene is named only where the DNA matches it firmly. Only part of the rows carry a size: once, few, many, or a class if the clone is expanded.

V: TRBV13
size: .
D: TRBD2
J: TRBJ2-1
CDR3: CASSFGTSAHNEQFF
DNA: TGTGCCAGCAGCTTCGGGACTAGCGCCCACAATGAGCAGTTCTTC

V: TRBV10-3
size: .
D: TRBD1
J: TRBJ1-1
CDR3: CAIRGQGAWNTEAFF
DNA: TGTGCCATCAGGGGACAGGGGGCATGGAACACTGAAGCTTTCTTT

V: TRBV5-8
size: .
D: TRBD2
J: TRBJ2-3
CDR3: CASSFVSGTTDTQYF
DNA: TGTGCCAGCAGCTTCGTTAGCGGGACCACAGATACGCAGTATTTT

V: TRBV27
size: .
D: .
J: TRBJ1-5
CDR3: CASSPRGFLGNQPQHF
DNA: TGTGCCAGCAGTCCCCGGGGGTTCCTCGGGAATCAGCCCCAGCATTTT

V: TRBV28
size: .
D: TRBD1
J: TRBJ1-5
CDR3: CASSFGAGGLNQPQHF
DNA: TGTGCCAGCAGTTTTGGGGCAGGGGGACTTAATCAGCCCCAGCATTTT

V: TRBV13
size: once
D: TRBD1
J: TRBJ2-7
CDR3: CASSSGTGSYEQYF
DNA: TGTGCCAGCAGCTCCGGGACAGGGTCCTACGAGCAGTACTTC

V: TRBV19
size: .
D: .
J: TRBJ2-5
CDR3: CASSIGGGQETQYF
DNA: TGTGCCAGTAGTATCGGGGGAGGCCAAGAGACCCAGTACTTC

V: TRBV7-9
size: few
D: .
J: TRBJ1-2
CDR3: CASSLFPGRGDGYTF
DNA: TGTGCCAGCAGCTTATTCCCAGGAAGGGGCGATGGCTACACCTTC

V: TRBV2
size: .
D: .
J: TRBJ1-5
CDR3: CASSRGQEQPQHF
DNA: TGTGCCAGCAGTAGGGGCCAAGAACAGCCCCAGCATTTT

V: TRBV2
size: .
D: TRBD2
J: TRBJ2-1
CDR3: CASSERTSGYNEQFF
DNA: TGTGCCAGCAGCGAAAGGACTAGCGGGTACAATGAGCAGTTCTTC

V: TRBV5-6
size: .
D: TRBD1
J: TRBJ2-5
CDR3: CASSPGQGVETQYF
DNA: TGTGCCAGCAGCCCTGGACAGGGGGTGGAGACCCAGTACTTC

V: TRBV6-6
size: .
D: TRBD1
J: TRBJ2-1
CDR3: CASRPTKGQGYGEQFF
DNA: TGTGCCAGCAGACCCACTAAAGGACAGGGTTATGGTGAGCAGTTCTTC

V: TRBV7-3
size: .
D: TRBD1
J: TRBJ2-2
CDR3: CASSPGQVGTGELFF
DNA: TGTGCCAGCAGCCCTGGACAGGTTGGCACCGGGGAGCTGTTTTTT

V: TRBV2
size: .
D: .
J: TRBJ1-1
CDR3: CASSEVSGWGEGTEAFF
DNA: TGTGCCAGCAGTGAAGTAAGCGGTTGGGGAGAGGGCACTGAAGCTTTCTTT

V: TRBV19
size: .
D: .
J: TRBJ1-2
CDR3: CASSFPGINYGYTF
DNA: TGTGCCAGTAGTTTCCCAGGGATCAACTATGGCTACACCTTC

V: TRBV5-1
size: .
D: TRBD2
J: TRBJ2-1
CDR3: CASSSAPVAGAYNEQFF
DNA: TGCGCCAGCAGCTCTGCGCCCGTAGCGGGAGCCTACAATGAGCAGTTCTTC

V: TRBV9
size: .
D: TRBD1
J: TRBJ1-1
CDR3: CASSPIGTGGFWTEAFF
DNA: TGTGCCAGCAGCCCTATCGGGACAGGGGGATTTTGGACTGAAGCTTTCTTT

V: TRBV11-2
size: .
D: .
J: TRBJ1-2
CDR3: CASSFFPRDYGYTF
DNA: TGTGCCAGCAGCTTTTTCCCCCGCGATTATGGCTACACCTTC

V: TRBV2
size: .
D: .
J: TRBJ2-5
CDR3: CASESETQYF
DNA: TGTGCCAGCGAGTCTGAGACCCAGTACTTC

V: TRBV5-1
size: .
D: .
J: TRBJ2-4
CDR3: CASSPTNLAKNIQYF
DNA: TGCGCCAGCAGTCCTACTAACCTAGCCAAAAACATTCAGTACTTC

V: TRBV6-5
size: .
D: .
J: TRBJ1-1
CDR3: CASSIGVDTEAFF
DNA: TGTGCCAGCAGCATAGGGGTGGACACTGAAGCTTTCTTT

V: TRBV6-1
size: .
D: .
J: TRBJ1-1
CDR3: CASRAQPGGNTEAFF
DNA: TGTGCCAGCAGGGCCCAACCGGGAGGGAACACTGAAGCTTTCTTT

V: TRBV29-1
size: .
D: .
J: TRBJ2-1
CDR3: CSVESASRNEQFF
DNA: TGCAGCGTTGAGAGTGCTTCGCGGAATGAGCAGTTCTTC

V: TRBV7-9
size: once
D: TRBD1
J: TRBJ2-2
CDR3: CASSFSRDRNTGELFF
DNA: TGTGCCAGCAGCTTTAGCCGGGACAGAAACACCGGGGAGCTGTTTTTT

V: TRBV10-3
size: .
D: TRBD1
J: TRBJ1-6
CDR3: CAISESDRGNSPLHF
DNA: TGTGCCATCAGTGAGTCGGACAGGGGGAATTCACCCCTCCACTTT

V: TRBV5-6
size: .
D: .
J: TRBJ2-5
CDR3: CASSPGSAQETQYF
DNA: TGTGCCAGCAGCCCAGGGTCGGCCCAAGAGACCCAGTACTTC

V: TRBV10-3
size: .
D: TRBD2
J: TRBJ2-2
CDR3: CAISDFRLAGTGELFF
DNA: TGTGCCATCAGTGATTTCAGACTAGCGGGGACCGGGGAGCTGTTTTTT

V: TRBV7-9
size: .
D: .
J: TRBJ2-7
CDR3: CASSLGGDEQYF
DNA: TGTGCCAGCAGCTTAGGGGGGGACGAGCAGTACTTC

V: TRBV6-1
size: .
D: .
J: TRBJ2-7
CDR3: CASSAAINYEQYF
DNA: TGTGCCAGCAGTGCAGCAATCAACTACGAGCAGTACTTC

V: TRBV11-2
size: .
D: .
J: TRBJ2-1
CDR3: CASSLNGPDDEQFF
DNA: TGTGCCAGCAGCTTAAATGGGCCAGACGATGAGCAGTTCTTC

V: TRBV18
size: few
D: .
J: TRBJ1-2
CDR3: CASSPPSGGGDANYGYTF
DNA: TGTGCCAGCTCACCACCAAGCGGGGGGGGAGACGCTAACTATGGCTACACCTTC

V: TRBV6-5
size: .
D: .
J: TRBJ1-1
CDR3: CASAWSRPSEAFF
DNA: TGTGCCTCAGCCTGGAGTCGGCCGTCTGAAGCTTTCTTT

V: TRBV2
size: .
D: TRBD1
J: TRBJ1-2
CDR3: CATSNPGQGTYGYTF
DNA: TGTGCCACCTCCAACCCGGGACAGGGGACCTATGGCTACACCTTC

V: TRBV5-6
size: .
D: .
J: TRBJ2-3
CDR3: CASSFQGPTDTQYF
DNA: TGTGCCAGCAGCTTCCAGGGGCCGACAGATACGCAGTATTTT